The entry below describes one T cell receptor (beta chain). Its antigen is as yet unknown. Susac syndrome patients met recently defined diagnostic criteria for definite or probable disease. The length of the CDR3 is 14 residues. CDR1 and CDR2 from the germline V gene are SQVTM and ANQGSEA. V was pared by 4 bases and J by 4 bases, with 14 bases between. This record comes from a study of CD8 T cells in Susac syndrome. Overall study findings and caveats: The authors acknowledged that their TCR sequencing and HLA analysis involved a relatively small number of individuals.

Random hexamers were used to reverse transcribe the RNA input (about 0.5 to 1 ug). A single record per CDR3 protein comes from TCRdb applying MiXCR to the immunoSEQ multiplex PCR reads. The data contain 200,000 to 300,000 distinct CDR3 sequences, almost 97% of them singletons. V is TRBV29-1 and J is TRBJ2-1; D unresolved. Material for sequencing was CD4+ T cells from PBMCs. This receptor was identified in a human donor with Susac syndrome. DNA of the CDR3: TGCAGCGTTGGACTCAGACTGGGATACAATGAGCAGTTCTTC. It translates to CSVGLRLGYNEQFF.